This passage covers 30 T cell receptor beta chains from one sample sequenced in a study of T cell repertoires in cytomegalovirus infection (dated by TCRdb to between 2018 and 2021). This sample was sequenced with an Illumina HiSeq 1500. TCRdb reprocessed the public reads (quality trimming at Q25 with fastp, clone calling with MiXCR) and kept in-frame beta chains. A single entry per CDR3 protein holds the most common genes and DNA from its merged rows. In this sample the table shows 450,000 to 650,000 distinct CDR3 sequences, around 27% of which occur a single time. The ten largest clones take up about 13% of the sample. Sequenced material: PBMCs. These receptors all stem from a human donor in good health (CMV status not recorded). Some clones in this sample may be carry-over from other donors' samples.

This clonotype has a count of ten or more. The V gene is TRBV20-1, the J gene TRBJ1-6; tentative D call: TRBD1 (5 bases). V was clipped by 0 bases and J by 0 bases, with 12 bases between them. CDR3 size: 17 residues. CDR1 is DFQATT and CDR2 is SNEGSKA in the germline V gene (reference sequence). In nucleotides, the CDR3 is TGCAGTGCTAGAGATCGGGACCCCAGCTCCTATAATTCACCCCTCCACTTT. Encoded protein: CSARDRDPSSYNSPLHF.

This clonotype was seen a few times. The chain employs TRBV7-8 and TRBJ2-7, with D perhaps matching TRBD2 (5 bases). This CDR3 contains 13 residues. Germline loops: CDR1 SGHVS, CDR2 FQNEAQ. V lost 3 bases, J lost 4 bases, and 10 bases lay in between. The CDR3 DNA is TGTGCCAGCAGCTTCGGGGAACTATACGAGCAGTACTTC. As protein: CASSFGELYEQYF. The whole variable domain, remainder taken from reference TRBV7-8 and TRBJ2-7, is GAGVSQSPRYKVAKRGQDVALRCDPISGHVSLFWYQQALGQGPEFLTYFQNEAQLDKSGLPSDRFFAERPEGSVSTLKIQRTQQEDSAVYLCASSFGELYEQYFGPGTRLTVT.

The V and J genes are TRBV28 and TRBJ2-2; weak D call: TRBD2 (6 bases). V was clipped by 8 bases and J by 5 bases, with 12 bases between them. The V gene's germline CDR1 is MDHEN and CDR2 SYDVKM. This CDR3 comprises 13 residues. The CDR3 protein is CASGMGGTGELFF. The CDR3 DNA reads TGTGCCAGCGGGATGGGGGGAACCGGGGAGCTGTTTTTT.

Concerning this clonotype: One base away lies a much larger clone, so this may be a sequencing read error. The chain carries TRBV6-6 and TRBJ2-5, with a possible D match to TRBD1 (5 bases). Trimming took off 0 bases at V and 7 bases at J, with 9 bases between the two ends. Germline CDR1 MNHNY, CDR2 SVGAGI (reference sequence). The CDR3 is 13 residues long. This CDR3 is CASSYSGAVTQYF. CDR3 DNA sequence: TGTGCCAGCAGTTACTCAGGGGCGGTGACCCAGTACTTC.

The table lists this clonotype with a few counts. The chain employs TRBV12-3 or TRBV12-4 and TRBJ2-4, with unresolved D. This CDR3 is built from 14 residues. V was clipped by 6 bases and J by 2 bases, with 11 bases between them. The CDR3 sequence: CASSPRGTKNIQYF. CDR3 sequence (DNA): TGTGCCAGCAGCCCGCGTGGTACCAAAAACATTCAGTACTTC.

This clonotype was counted ten times or more. The chain has TRBV7-2 and TRBJ2-7; 9 bases agree with TRBD2. The J segment lost 3 bases and the V segment lost 5 bases, leaving 5 bases of the junction unmatched. The CDR3 extends over 14 amino acids. Per the germline V gene, CDR1 is SGHTA and CDR2 is FQGNSA. The DNA for the CDR3 is TGTGCCAGCAGCGCGCGACTAGCGGACTACGAGCAGTACTTC. The encoded protein is CASSARLADYEQYF.

This clonotype was found a few times. The chain combines TRBV5-6 with TRBJ2-1; no reliable D call. V was shortened by 0 bases and J by 0 bases, with 10 bases between the two germline ends. The germline CDR1 and CDR2 sequences are SGHDT and YYEEEE. The CDR3 covers 16 residues. CDR3 DNA: TGTGCCAGCAGCTTGGCGGCGGTAAGCTCCTACAATGAGCAGTTCTTC. Translating gives CASSLAAVSSYNEQFF.

In this sample, this clonotype turned up many times. The DNA of the CDR3 is TGTGCCAGCAGCTTCCTGAACACTGAAGCTTTCTTT. This encodes CASSFLNTEAFF. V and J are TRBV12-3 or TRBV12-4 and TRBJ1-1; no clear D. This CDR3 region has 12 residues. Trimming left V 6 bases short and J 0 bases short, with 5 bases between.

The chain combines TRBV6-2 or TRBV6-3 with TRBJ2-3; 10 nucleotides agree with TRBD1. After removal of 0 bases from V and 2 bases from J, the junction contained 2 bases not matched to a gene. The CDR3 length is 16 residues. CDR1 and CDR2 from the germline V gene are MNHEY and SVGEGT. CDR3 loop: CASSYSGTGDTDTQYF. CDR3 in DNA: TGTGCCAGCAGTTACTCCGGGACAGGGGACACAGATACGCAGTATTTT.

The V call is TRBV15, the J call TRBJ1-1; 7 bases are shared with TRBD1. Germline values: CDR1 LNHNV, CDR2 YYDKDF (reference sequence). The V gene end was trimmed by 2 bases and the J gene end by 6 bases; junction bases not matched to a gene: 6. CDR3 length: 14 residues. The CDR3 DNA reads TGTGCCACCAGCAGAAGTGGGACAGAACCTGAAGCTTTCTTT. Translation: CATSRSGTEPEAFF.

V and J are TRBV11-2 and TRBJ2-1; 9 bases agree with TRBD2. Trimming cost V 4 bases and J 13 bases; bases outside gene matches: 14. The V gene's germline CDR1 is SGHAT and CDR2 FQNNGV. There are 15 residues in the CDR3. CDR3 sequence: CASSSTSGQGQGQFF. As DNA, the CDR3 is TGTGCCAGCAGCTCCACTAGCGGGCAGGGCCAAGGTCAGTTCTTC.

Only a few counts were recorded for this clonotype. The chain links TRBV4-1 to TRBJ1-1, with 7 bases lining up with TRBD1. The length of the CDR3 is 15 residues. With V trimmed by 1 base and J by 4 bases, 6 bases remained unmatched. Looked up from germline, CDR1 is MGHRA and CDR2 is YSYEKL. The DNA of the CDR3 is TGCGCCAGCAGCCAAGTTGACAGGGACTTCACTGAAGCTTTCTTT. Residues: CASSQVDRDFTEAFF.

The V gene is TRBV20-1, the J gene TRBJ1-4, with TRBD1 identical over 10 bases. Germline CDR1 and CDR2: DFQATT and SNEGSKA (reference sequence). CDR3 length: 13 amino acids. In nucleotides, the CDR3 is TGCGGGGGGACAGGGGATTTTAATGAAAAACTGTTTTTT. Protein product: CGGTGDFNEKLFF.

This clonotype showed up just a few times. This rearrangement joins TRBV7-8 to TRBJ1-5; D not certain. V was pared by 2 bases and J by 4 bases, with 12 bases between. CDR3 length: 15 amino acids. Germline assignment: CDR1 SGHVS and CDR2 FQNEAQ. The CDR3 DNA is TGTGCCAGCAGCTTACAAACAGTTTTGAATCAGCCCCAGCATTTT. Its protein product is CASSLQTVLNQPQHF.

The V call is TRBV12-3 or TRBV12-4, the J call TRBJ1-1; D might be TRBD1 (6 bases). The CDR3 covers 15 residues. V was pared by 6 bases and J by 6 bases, with 20 bases between. The CDR3 protein is CASRFQHRDGSEAFF. CDR3 DNA sequence: TGTGCCAGCAGGTTCCAACACAGGGACGGTTCTGAAGCTTTCTTT.

For the CDR3, the DNA is TGTGCCAGCAGTCCTTTCGACAGGGGGCGCCACGAGCAGTACTTC. Encoded protein: CASSPFDRGRHEQYF. V is TRBV27 and J is TRBJ2-7, with 10 bases aligning to TRBD1. V was clipped by 5 bases and J by 5 bases; unmatched bases: 9. The CDR3 length is 15 residues. Germline assignment: CDR1 MNHEY and CDR2 SMNVEV (reference sequence).

This clonotype was recorded only once. The chain employs TRBV19 and TRBJ2-5; tentatively, D is TRBD1 or TRBD2 (5 bases each). Germline CDR1 LNHDA, CDR2 SQIVND (reference sequence). V was clipped by 7 bases and J by 4 bases, with 16 bases between them. This CDR3 region has 14 residues. The CDR3 spells CASKNPGARETQYF. CDR3 nucleotide sequence: TGTGCCAGTAAGAATCCCGGGGCACGAGAGACCCAGTACTTC.

This rearrangement joins TRBV29-1 to TRBJ2-5, with D unresolved. The length of the CDR3 is 11 residues. Germline V lookup: CDR1 SQVTM, CDR2 ANQGSEA. V lost 6 bases and J lost 3, with 8 bases in between. The chain's CDR3 is CSVAAKETQYF. In DNA form, the CDR3 reads TGCAGCGTCGCCGCCAAAGAGACCCAGTACTTC.

Only a few counts were recorded for this clonotype. The CDR3 region is CASSDREGVFNEQFF. CDR3 DNA: TGTGCCAGCAGCGACAGGGAGGGGGTGTTCAATGAGCAGTTCTTC. V usage is TRBV7-2 and J usage is TRBJ2-1; D assignment may be TRBD1 or TRBD2 (7 bases each). This CDR3 region has 15 residues. V shed 5 bases and J shed 6 bases, with 17 bases lying between them. Germline CDR1 and CDR2: SGHTA and FQGNSA.

This chain uses TRBV10-3 with TRBJ2-1; unclear D gene. The ends were cut back, 8 bases at V and 4 bases at J, with 9 bases in the middle. CDR3 size: 12 residues. The germline V gene has CDR1 ENHRY and CDR2 SYGVKD. CDR3 protein: CAISDQYNEQFF. The DNA for the CDR3 is TGTGCCATCTCGGACCAATACAATGAGCAGTTCTTC.

The genes are TRBV4-1 and TRBJ1-2, with 7 bases identical to TRBD1. Germline V gene lookup returns CDR1 MGHRA and CDR2 YSYEKL. Losses at the gene ends were 0 bases for V and 3 bases for J; bases not matched to a gene: 4. The CDR3 has 15 amino acids. The CDR3 nucleotides are TGCGCCAGCAGCCAAGACGGGACAGAGGACTATGGCTACACCTTC. It yields the protein CASSQDGTEDYGYTF.

This chain joins TRBV2 and TRBJ2-5; D might be TRBD2 (6 bases). CDR1 is SNHLY, CDR2 FYNNEI, per germline. The CDR3 spans 13 residues. With 2 bases removed from V and 5 bases from J, the gap between germline ends came to 9 bases. CDR3 sequence reads: CASSERLDETQYF. The CDR3 region has the DNA TGTGCCAGCAGTGAAAGACTAGATGAGACCCAGTACTTC.

The chain is built from TRBV6-6 and TRBJ2-5, with a weak D call TRBD2 (6 bases). CDR1 MNHNY and CDR2 SVGAGI come from the germline V gene (reference sequence). Trimming cost V 6 bases and J 7 bases, with 12 bases left between them. This CDR3 is built from 12 residues. CDR3 DNA sequence: TGTGCCAGCAGGGGAGGTTCGGGGACCCAGTACTTC. Its translation is CASRGGSGTQYF.

The genes are TRBV28 and TRBJ2-1, with TRBD2 identical over 10 bases. The CDR3 sequence is 16 residues long. The germline CDR1 and CDR2 sequences are MDHEN and SYDVKM. V gave up 5 bases and J gave up 5 bases; unmatched junction bases: 9. The CDR3 spells CASSRLVAGGDNEQFF. The DNA for the CDR3 is TGTGCCAGCAGTCGGCTCGTAGCGGGAGGTGACAATGAGCAGTTCTTC.

The chain couples TRBV6-6 to TRBJ2-2; the D is unclear. This CDR3 has 14 amino acids. Between the trimmed V and J ends, which lost 3 bases and 9 bases, there was a span of 14 bases. The germline V gene has CDR1 MNHNY and CDR2 SVGAGI (reference sequence). The CDR3, as DNA: TGTGCCAGCAGTTATGCTCCCCTGGGGAGGGAGCTGTTTTTT. It specifies CASSYAPLGRELFF.

This clonotype was seen many times. V usage is TRBV7-2 and J usage is TRBJ2-1; 10 bases align to TRBD2. Trimming at V came to 6 bases and at J to 6 bases, leaving 8 bases not matched to a gene. Per the germline V gene, CDR1 is SGHTA and CDR2 is FQGNSA. This CDR3 region has 15 residues. CDR3 amino acids: CASRRPGTSVNEQFF. The DNA for the CDR3 is TGTGCCAGCAGACGTCCCGGGACTAGCGTCAATGAGCAGTTCTTC.

The chain joins TRBV10-3 to TRBJ2-2, with D perhaps given as TRBD1 or TRBD2 (5 bases each). CDR3 length equals 16 residues. Germline CDR1 ENHRY, CDR2 SYGVKD. Trimming removed 0 bases from V and 0 bases from J, with 8 bases in between. The CDR3 loop is CAISESRGPNTGELFF. CDR3 coding DNA: TGTGCCATCAGTGAGTCTCGGGGACCGAACACCGGGGAGCTGTTTTTT.

V is TRBV6-4 and J is TRBJ2-1, with D possibly matching TRBD2 (6 bases). V lost 4 bases and J 0 bases, leaving 16 bases between the germline ends. This CDR3 region has 17 residues. CDR1 and CDR2 (germline): MRHNA, SNTAGT. CDR3 bases: TGTGCCAGCAGTGTAGATCCAGGCGGGATCTCCTACAATGAGCAGTTCTTC. This sequence encodes CASSVDPGGISYNEQFF.

This clonotype was picked up many times. The CDR3 DNA sequence: TGTGCCAGCAGCCCGGGCTATACGCAGTATTTT. This translates into CASSPGYTQYF. The gene calls are TRBV7-2 and TRBJ2-3; D gene uncertain. V lost 5 bases and J 7 bases, leaving 7 bases between the germline ends. Germline V gene data show CDR1 as SGHTA and CDR2 as FQGNSA. CDR3 length: 11 residues.

This clonotype was found many times. The V call is TRBV7-2, the J call TRBJ2-1; D is unresolved. The CDR3 runs 13 residues. Germline V gives CDR1 SGHTA, CDR2 FQGNSA. Trimming removed 5 bases at V and 5 bases at J, with 10 bases between. The CDR3 nucleotides are TGTGCCAGCAGCCCCGGCGGACACAATGAGCAGTTCTTC. Protein product: CASSPGGHNEQFF.